The 9 T cell receptor beta chains given below trace back to one sample, sequenced in a study of cytomegalovirus exposure and HLA in healthy donors (dated by TCRdb to the late 2010s). The library was produced with the immunoSEQ multiplex PCR assay. TCRdb re-hosts the immuneACCESS table, in-frame sequences only. Its copies lack some clones; in the studies checked, an unresolved V gene accounts for under half of them, and the cause for the rest is not known. The sample table shows approximately 140,000 clones, and approximately 86% are seen once. Around 8% of the sample is held by the ten biggest clonotypes. The sample was PBMCs. The receptor set was obtained from a woman aged 18-29 years in good health and CMV-seropositive.

The chain has TRBV4-2 and TRBJ2-3; D is unresolved. The length of the CDR3 is 15 residues. V was cut by 0 bases and J by 4 bases, with 11 bases left in between. Germline CDR1 LGHNA, CDR2 YNFKEQ. In DNA, the CDR3 is TGTGCCAGCAGCCAAGATGTTGGTGTAGCAGATACGCAGTATTTT. Its protein product is CASSQDVGVADTQYF.

The CDR3 coding sequence is TGTGCCAGCAGTGACTCTGCGGGGGGGTCCACAGATACGCAGTATTTT. As protein: CASSDSAGGSTDTQYF. The chain has TRBV6-4 and TRBJ2-3; 9 bases fit TRBD2. Germline loops: CDR1 MRHNA, CDR2 SNTAGT. V lost 0 bases and J lost 2; bases outside the gene matches: 3. This CDR3 is built from 16 residues.

The V call is TRBV28, the J call TRBJ2-7; D remains unclear. The length of the CDR3 is 13 residues. Germline CDR1 reads MDHEN; CDR2 reads SYDVKM. Deletions cut 2 bases from V and 4 bases from J, with 9 bases between. Here the CDR3 DNA reads TGTGCCAGCAGTTTAGTTCACGGGTACGAGCAGTACTTC. Translation gives CASSLVHGYEQYF.

This chain joins TRBV7-9 and TRBJ1-2, with TRBD1 matching over 9 bases. This CDR3 spans 14 amino acids. CDR1 and CDR2 (germline): SEHNR, FQNEAQ (reference sequence). The V segment lost 3 bases and the J segment 6 bases; nucleotides outside the gene matches: 5. In DNA form, the CDR3 reads TGTGCCAGCAGCTTGAGGGACAGGGAAAATGGCTACACCTTC. Its protein is CASSLRDRENGYTF.

The genes are TRBV5-1 and TRBJ2-5, with 9 positions matching TRBD2. In germline, CDR1 is SGHRS, CDR2 YFSETQ. V gave up 3 bases and J gave up 4 bases; unmatched junction bases: 7. This CDR3 has 15 amino acids. The CDR3 region is CASSYPAGGIETQYF. In DNA form, the CDR3 reads TGCGCCAGCAGCTATCCAGCGGGAGGAATAGAGACCCAGTACTTC.

This chain uses TRBV28 with TRBJ1-2; D remains ambiguous. The CDR3 covers 12 residues. Germline V gene data show CDR1 as MDHEN and CDR2 as SYDVKM. Trimming left V 3 bases short and J 6 bases short, with 8 bases between. CDR3 DNA: TGTGCCAGCAGTTTGGGCGGGAATGGCTACACCTTC. It is translated as CASSLGGNGYTF.

The chain recombines TRBV30 with TRBJ1-6, with D perhaps TRBD1 (5 bases). V lost 2 bases, J lost 10 bases, and 12 bases lay in between. Germline V CDR1 and CDR2: GTSNPN, SVGIG (reference sequence). The CDR3 covers 13 residues. CDR3 protein: CAWSQMGRSPLHF. CDR3 bases: TGTGCCTGGAGTCAAATGGGGCGGTCACCCCTCCACTTT. The full variable domain, in which reference TRBV30 and TRBJ1-6 provide the parts outside the CDR3, is SQTIHQWPATLVQPVGSPLSLECTVEGTSNPNLYWYRQAAGRGLQLLFYSVGIGQISSEVPQNLSASRPQDRQFILSSKKLLLSDSGFYLCAWSQMGRSPLHFGNGTRLTVT.

CDR3 nucleotides: TGCGCCAGCAGCGTACAGGGGGCCGAAAACTATGGCTACACCTTC. Protein: CASSVQGAENYGYTF. This rearrangement joins TRBV5-1 to TRBJ1-2; 9 nucleotides match TRBD1. Germline CDR1 and CDR2: SGHRS and YFSETQ. The CDR3 spans 15 residues. Unmatched junction bases numbered 6, after V lost 4 bases and J lost 2 bases.

In DNA, the CDR3 is TGTGCCAGCAGACATGACCGGGACAGGGTAACACCCCTCCACTTT. It encodes CASRHDRDRVTPLHF. The chain combines TRBV5-4 with TRBJ1-6; 9 bases align to TRBD1. Germline V lookup: CDR1 SGHNT, CDR2 YYREEE (reference sequence). Trimming at V came to 5 bases and at J to 11 bases, leaving 11 bases not matched to a gene. The CDR3 totals 15 residues.